This entry lists 22 T cell receptor beta chains sequenced from one sample in a study of vaccination effects on CD4 cells after COVID-19. Their antigen targets remain unknown. Expansion with viral peptide pools was applied to antigen-specific CD4+ T cells by the ViraFEST assay prior to sequencing. Scientists isolated CD4+ T cells after a roughly 10-day culture period ended. The vaccine recipients had no prior SARS-CoV-2 infection, with negative nucleocapsid antibodies. Measured with immunoSEQ multiplex PCR; TCRdb has only the in-frame clones, and not every one. Here the sample spans 35,000 to 45,000 clones, under 70% being singletons. Sequenced material: CD4+ T cells from PBMCs cultured with HCoV-OC43 spike peptides, taken before COVID-19 vaccination. The subset denotes: HCoV-OC43 spike overlapping peptide pool stimulation. These receptors all stem from a human donor who received a COVID-19 vaccine.

This chain connects TRBV3-1 (or the pseudogene TRBV3-2) to TRBJ1-5, with no clear D. Per germline, CDR1 LGHDT and CDR2 YNNKEL (reference sequence). The CDR3 totals 14 residues. V was cut by 1 base and J by 7 bases, with 11 bases left in between. Here the CDR3 DNA reads TGTGCCAGCAGCCAAGTAAGCGGGGAACAGCCCCAGCATTTT. Translated: CASSQVSGEQPQHF.

V gene TRBV29-1 combines with J gene TRBJ1-4; the match to TRBD1 covers 7 bases. The CDR3 is 14 amino acids. J gave up 8 bases and V 4 bases, and 10 bases lay outside the gene matches. Germline V CDR1 and CDR2: SQVTM, ANQGSEA. The CDR3 nucleotides read TGCAGCGTTGCCGAGACAGGGAGGAAGGAAAAACTGTTTTTT. As protein: CSVAETGRKEKLFF.

This clone is a singleton in its sample. The chain has TRBV5-3 and TRBJ2-7; no firm D call. TRBV5-3 is sorted into the ORF group, with uncertain function. The CDR3 has 11 amino acids. Trimming stripped 9 bases from V and 2 bases from J, with 9 bases between. Here the CDR3 DNA reads TGTGCCAACCGAACTACCTACGAGCAGTACTTC. Encoded protein: CANRTTYEQYF.

This chain connects TRBV7-9 to TRBJ2-3; no reliable D call. Germline CDR1 SEHNR, CDR2 FQNEAQ (reference sequence). The CDR3 consists of 12 residues. V shed 3 bases and J shed 6 bases, with 7 bases lying between them. Written as DNA, the CDR3 is TGTGCCAGCAGCTTCTCCGGGGATACGCAGTATTTT. Amino acids: CASSFSGDTQYF.

In its sample, this clone was seen a few times. The chain has TRBV7-2 and TRBJ1-2; D gene ambiguous. The V end was cut by 2 bases, the J end by 3 bases, with 7 bases between. Germline V gene sequence: CDR1 SGHTA, CDR2 FQGNSA. The CDR3 is 13 amino acids. CDR3 sequence: CASSLTEYYGYTF. The DNA for the CDR3 is TGTGCCAGCAGCTTAACCGAATACTATGGCTACACCTTC.

This rearrangement joins TRBV25-1 to TRBJ2-2; D ambiguous. The germline V and J ends were trimmed by 4 bases and 0 bases, with 6 bases remaining between them. The germline V gene has CDR1 MGHDK and CDR2 SYGVNS. The CDR3 has 14 amino acids. DNA for the CDR3: TGTGCCAGCAGTGCCGGACCGAACACCGGGGAGCTGTTTTTT. Residues: CASSAGPNTGELFF.

In its sample, this clone was seen a few times. The V call is TRBV9, the J call TRBJ2-2, with D perhaps assigned TRBD1 or TRBD2 (6 bases each). This CDR3 region has 18 residues. CDR1 and CDR2 (germline): SGDLS, YYNGEE. V lost 0 bases and J 4 bases, leaving 19 bases between the germline ends. The CDR3, as DNA: TGTGCCAGCAGCGTAGAATCTACAGGGAGGTTGGGCACCGGGGAGCTGTTTTTT. This encodes CASSVESTGRLGTGELFF.

J is TRBJ1-1 and V is TRBV9; TRBD1 might be the D (5 bases). Germline V lookup: CDR1 SGDLS, CDR2 YYNGEE. Trimming stripped 3 bases from V and 1 base from J, with 7 bases between. The CDR3 covers 13 residues. CDR3 nucleotide sequence: TGTGCCAGCAGCGCCGGGACGAACACTGAAGCTTTCTTT. Protein: CASSAGTNTEAFF. Using reference TRBV9 and TRBJ1-1 for the parts outside the CDR3, the full variable domain is DSGVTQTPKHLITATGQRVTLRCSPRSGDLSVYWYQQSLDQGLQFLIQYYNGEERAKGNILERFSAQQFPDLHSELNLSSLELGDSALYFCASSAGTNTEAFFGQGTRLTVV.

This clone was seen a few times. V and J are TRBV28 and TRBJ1-3; no definite D call. Germline V gene lookup returns CDR1 MDHEN and CDR2 SYDVKM. V lost 4 bases and J 3 bases, leaving 13 bases between the germline ends. The CDR3 runs 15 residues. CDR3 bases: TGTGCCAGCAGTTCCATGCTCGGCGGTGGAAACACCATATATTTT. Protein product: CASSSMLGGGNTIYF. The whole variable domain, remainder taken from reference TRBV28 and TRBJ1-3, is DVKVTQSSRYLVKRTGEKVFLECVQDMDHENMFWYRQDPGLGLRLIYFSYDVKMKEKGDIPEGYSVSREKKERFSLILESASTNQTSMYLCASSSMLGGGNTIYFGEGSWLTVV.

V and J are TRBV7-2 and TRBJ1-1; D perhaps matches TRBD1 (6 bases). Germline V gives CDR1 SGHTA, CDR2 FQGNSA. With 1 base removed from V and 6 bases from J, the gap between germline ends came to 9 bases. CDR3 length equals 13 residues. The CDR3 is CASSLERTAEAFF. The CDR3 DNA sequence: TGTGCCAGCAGCTTAGAAAGGACAGCTGAAGCTTTCTTT.

This clone was observed a few times. The genes are TRBV27 and TRBJ2-7; 7 bases line up with TRBD2. Per germline, CDR1 MNHEY and CDR2 SMNVEV (reference sequence). The CDR3 is 12 residues long. The J segment lost 4 bases and the V segment lost 5 bases, leaving 2 bases of the junction unmatched. The CDR3 DNA reads as TGTGCCAGCAGTCTGGGGGGGTACGAGCAGTACTTC. Translating gives CASSLGGYEQYF.

This rearrangement joins TRBV5-1 to TRBJ2-3; TRBD2 might be the D (5 bases). Germline loops: CDR1 SGHRS, CDR2 YFSETQ. Trimming cost V 0 bases and J 2 bases, with 7 bases left between them. The length of the CDR3 is 14 residues. The CDR3 sequence is CASSLGTLTDTQYF. The CDR3 DNA sequence: TGCGCCAGCAGCTTGGGGACTCTCACAGATACGCAGTATTTT.

The CDR3 region is CAISESDRQATEAFF. CDR3 coding DNA: TGTGCCATCAGTGAGTCAGACAGGCAGGCCACTGAAGCTTTCTTT. J is TRBJ1-1 and V is TRBV10-3; D may be TRBD1 (6 bases). The CDR3 contains 15 residues. V was clipped by 0 bases and J by 4 bases, with 12 bases between them. Germline CDR1 reads ENHRY; CDR2 reads SYGVKD.

In DNA form, the CDR3 reads TGTGCCAGCAGCTTAGCTAGGTCCAATGAGCAGTTCTTC. This encodes CASSLARSNEQFF. V and J are TRBV7-6 and TRBJ2-1; D remains unclear. The CDR3 has 13 amino acids. Looked up from germline, CDR1 is SGHVS and CDR2 is FNYEAQ. V lost 0 bases and J lost 6, with 6 bases in between.

The chain employs TRBV7-2 and TRBJ2-7; D is unresolved. CDR1 and CDR2 (germline): SGHTA, FQGNSA. Between the trimmed V and J ends, which lost 5 bases and 6 bases, there was a span of 11 bases. This CDR3 comprises 12 residues. CDR3 protein: CASSPGRREQYF. CDR3 bases: TGTGCCAGCAGCCCCGGCCGTCGCGAGCAGTACTTC.

The chain has TRBV6-1 and TRBJ2-5; D not certain. This CDR3 contains 11 residues. The germline gives CDR1 MNHNS, CDR2 SASEGT. The ends were cut back, 8 bases at V and 5 bases at J, with 9 bases in the middle. The CDR3 DNA follows: TGTGCCAGCGAGTTAAGCGAGACCCAGTACTTC. Protein product: CASELSETQYF.

This sequence joins TRBV30 and TRBJ2-6, with D possibly being TRBD1 or TRBD2 (5 bases each). Germline V CDR1 and CDR2: GTSNPN, SVGIG (reference sequence). V lost 3 bases and J lost 3, with 15 bases in between. CDR3 length: 16 amino acids. CDR3 in amino acids: CAWSAAPGRGANVLTF. The DNA of the CDR3 is TGTGCCTGGAGCGCAGCCCCGGGACGTGGGGCCAACGTCCTGACTTTC.

This sequence joins TRBV19 and TRBJ1-2; 9 bases fit TRBD1. This CDR3 region has 16 residues. V was pared by 4 bases and J by 4 bases, with 10 bases of the junction left unmatched. Per the germline V gene, CDR1 is LNHDA and CDR2 is SQIVND (reference sequence). The CDR3 DNA sequence: TGTGCCAGTAGTAGGACAGGGGACTCTTTTTTCTATGGCTACACCTTC. Its protein is CASSRTGDSFFYGYTF.

This clone was detected a few times. This chain links TRBV5-5 with TRBJ2-7; 7 bases are a match to TRBD1. The CDR3 length is 15 residues. The J segment lost 3 bases and the V segment lost 0 bases, leaving 6 bases of the junction unmatched. The germline V gene has CDR1 SGHKS and CDR2 YYEKEE (reference sequence). The CDR3 spells CASSLGQGAVYEQYF. The CDR3 region has the DNA TGTGCCAGCAGCTTGGGACAGGGCGCCGTCTACGAGCAGTACTTC.

J is TRBJ2-3 and V is TRBV3-1 (or the pseudogene TRBV3-2), with TRBD2 as a possible D gene (5 bases). CDR3 length: 14 residues. Germline values: CDR1 LGHDT, CDR2 YNNKEL (reference sequence). The germline V and J ends were trimmed by 5 bases and 7 bases, with 16 bases remaining between them. The CDR3 loop reads CASSTGPTGNTQYF. Here the CDR3 DNA reads TGTGCCAGCAGCACCGGGCCGACGGGAAATACGCAGTATTTT.

The chain recombines TRBV15 with TRBJ1-2; D gene ambiguous. With 7 bases removed from V and 8 bases from J, the gap between germline ends came to 20 bases. CDR3 size: 14 residues. Germline loops: CDR1 LNHNV, CDR2 YYDKDF (reference sequence). The CDR3 loop is CATISHGSLGGYTF. CDR3 nucleotide sequence: TGTGCCACCATAAGTCATGGCAGCCTCGGAGGCTACACCTTC.

The chain employs TRBV5-5 and TRBJ1-5; the D is unclear. CDR3 length: 15 residues. The V gene lost 0 bases and the J gene lost 3 bases, with 10 bases spanning the gap. Germline V gives CDR1 SGHKS, CDR2 YYEKEE (reference sequence). The CDR3 loop reads CASSLATTLNQPQHF. CDR3 coding DNA: TGTGCCAGCAGCTTGGCGACAACCCTCAATCAGCCCCAGCATTTT.